The 31 T cell receptor beta chains below were found in one sample sequenced in a study of lymphopenia after photon versus proton radiotherapy. Sequenced by immunoSEQ multiplex PCR; TCRdb stores in-frame clones only, minus some. The sample shows about 26,000 clones, around four fifths of them seen only once. Sequenced here: peripheral blood, sampled from a patient treated with photon-based radiotherapy. These receptors all come from a woman aged 45-65 years with pancreatic cancer.

In this sample, this clone turned up once. The rearrangement uses TRBV7-9 and TRBJ1-2, with D unresolved. The CDR3 length is 13 residues. Looked up from germline, CDR1 is SEHNR and CDR2 is FQNEAQ (reference sequence). V was clipped by 2 bases and J by 4 bases, with 8 bases between them. The CDR3 region has the DNA TGTGCCAGCAGCTTACAGGCCCCCTATGGCTACACCTTC. Translated: CASSLQAPYGYTF. Full variable domain (outside the CDR3, taken from reference TRBV7-9 and TRBJ1-2): DTGVSQNPRHKITKRGQNVTFRCDPISEHNRLYWYRQTLGQGPEFLTYFQNEAQLEKSRLLSDRFSAERPKGSFSTLEIQRTEQGDSAMYLCASSLQAPYGYTFGSGTRLTVV.

Only one count was recorded for this clone. V is TRBV29-1 and J is TRBJ2-5; unclear D gene. The CDR3 is made up of 12 amino acids. Germline CDR1 SQVTM, CDR2 ANQGSEA. V shed 3 bases and J shed 6 bases, with 11 bases lying between them. The CDR3 sequence is CSVDEVLQTQYF. CDR3 coding DNA: TGCAGCGTTGATGAGGTCCTGCAGACCCAGTACTTC.

This chain uses TRBV9 with TRBJ2-1, with 10 bases matching TRBD2. The germline V gene has CDR1 SGDLS and CDR2 YYNGEE. There are 16 residues in the CDR3. V lost 3 bases and J lost 7; bases outside the gene matches: 10. CDR3 nucleotides: TGTGCCAGCAGCGGGTCAGCGGGAGGGCCCGGAAATGAGCAGTTCTTC. It yields the protein CASSGSAGGPGNEQFF.

This chain joins TRBV27 and TRBJ1-1; D not certain. Germline CDR1 is MNHEY and CDR2 is SMNVEV (reference sequence). Trimming left V 5 bases short and J 10 bases short, with 17 bases between. CDR3 length: 13 amino acids. This chain's CDR3 is CASSQVLRGPAFF. The CDR3 bases are TGTGCCAGCAGTCAAGTGCTCCGAGGGCCAGCTTTCTTT.

This clone was counted only a few times. The genes are TRBV19 and TRBJ2-2, with D maybe TRBD1 (5 bases). This CDR3 is built from 19 residues. Trimming cost V 5 bases and J 0 bases, with 22 bases left between them. Germline CDR1 LNHDA, CDR2 SQIVND (reference sequence). CDR3 DNA sequence: TGTGCCAGTAGTGGCGGCCTAGAACAGGACCATGCGAACACCGGGGAGCTGTTTTTT. Translated: CASSGGLEQDHANTGELFF.

J is TRBJ2-2 and V is TRBV12-5, with 12 bases matching TRBD1. The germline gives CDR1 LGHNT, CDR2 FRNRAP. CDR3 length: 16 amino acids. The trim removed 5 bases at V and 4 bases at J, leaving 5 bases unmatched. CDR3 nucleotides: TGTGCTAGTGGTGAGGGGACAGGGGGCGTCACCGGGGAGCTGTTTTTT. Amino acid sequence: CASGEGTGGVTGELFF. Looking up the rest from reference TRBV12-5 and TRBJ2-2 gives the full variable domain: DARVTQTPRHKVTEMGQEVTMRCQPILGHNTVFWYRQTMMQGLELLAYFRNRAPLDDSGMPKDRFSAEMPDATLATLKIQPSEPRDSAVYFCASGEGTGGVTGELFFGEGSRLTVL.

This clone was counted only a few times. This chain joins TRBV7-9 and TRBJ1-1; D call uncertain. This CDR3 is 12 amino acids long. V shed 1 base and J shed 8 bases, with 8 bases lying between them. Germline V lookup: CDR1 SEHNR, CDR2 FQNEAQ (reference sequence). The CDR3 reads CASSLGSTEAFF. For the CDR3, the DNA is TGTGCCAGCAGCTTAGGCAGCACCGAAGCTTTCTTT.

V usage is TRBV28 and J usage is TRBJ1-1; TRBD1 matches 8 bases. Germline V gives CDR1 MDHEN, CDR2 SYDVKM. V gave up 5 bases and J gave up 1 base; unmatched junction bases: 0. The CDR3 spans 13 residues. CDR3 residues: CASSDRGNTEAFF. The CDR3 bases are TGTGCCAGCAGTGACAGGGGGAACACTGAAGCTTTCTTT. The whole variable domain, remainder taken from reference TRBV28 and TRBJ1-1, is DVKVTQSSRYLVKRTGEKVFLECVQDMDHENMFWYRQDPGLGLRLIYFSYDVKMKEKGDIPEGYSVSREKKERFSLILESASTNQTSMYLCASSDRGNTEAFFGQGTRLTVV.

The DNA for the CDR3 is TGTGCCAGCAGCGCTACAGGGTACGCCAATGAAAAACTGTTTTTT. Encoded protein: CASSATGYANEKLFF. The rearrangement uses TRBV5-5 and TRBJ1-4; TRBD1 might be the D (6 bases). With 4 bases removed from V and 5 bases from J, the gap between germline ends came to 15 bases. The CDR3 has 15 residues. The germline gives CDR1 SGHKS, CDR2 YYEKEE (reference sequence).

The J gene is TRBJ1-2, the V gene TRBV14, with 9 bases aligning to TRBD1. The V and J ends lost 1 base and 3 bases, in that order; junction bases with no gene match: 3. Germline V gene data show CDR1 as SGHDN and CDR2 as FVKESK. This CDR3 is built from 15 residues. CDR3 sequence (DNA): TGTGCCAGCAGCCAAGCCGGGACAGGGTACTATGGCTACACCTTC. Translated, it gives CASSQAGTGYYGYTF.

Only one count was recorded for this clone. This chain joins TRBV19 and TRBJ1-1; D uncertain. Germline-derived CDR1 and CDR2 are LNHDA and SQIVND (reference sequence). Between the trimmed V and J ends, which lost 5 bases and 0 bases, there was a span of 7 bases. The length of the CDR3 is 13 residues. CDR3 residues: CASSFQVNTEAFF. CDR3 in DNA: TGTGCCAGTAGTTTTCAGGTGAACACTGAAGCTTTCTTT. Full variable domain (missing parts from reference TRBV19 and TRBJ1-1): DGGITQSPKYLFRKEGQNVTLSCEQNLNHDAMYWYRQDPGQGLRLIYYSQIVNDFQKGDIAEGYSVSREKKESFPLTVTSAQKNPTAFYLCASSFQVNTEAFFGQGTRLTVV.

CDR3 nucleotides: TGTGCCAGCAGTGAAGCTGCAACAGGGGGACCCACAGATACGCAGTATTTT. Protein product: CASSEAATGGPTDTQYF. This chain joins TRBV2 and TRBJ2-3, with 8 bases aligning to TRBD1. This CDR3 comprises 17 residues. J lost 2 bases, V lost 0 bases, and 7 bases had no gene match. Germline V gene data show CDR1 as SNHLY and CDR2 as FYNNEI. Based on the CDR3 plus reference TRBV2 and TRBJ2-3, the full variable domain is EPEVTQTPSHQVTQMGQEVILRCVPISNHLYFYWYRQILGQKVEFLVSFYNNEISEKSEIFDDQFSVERPDGSNFTLKIRSTKLEDSAMYFCASSEAATGGPTDTQYFGPGTRLTVL.

The chain links TRBV7-9 to TRBJ2-7; TRBD2 matches at 7 bases. CDR3 length: 16 amino acids. The V and J ends lost 3 bases and 0 bases, in that order; junction bases with no gene match: 8. Germline-derived CDR1 and CDR2 are SEHNR and FQNEAQ (reference sequence). The DNA of the CDR3 is TGTGCCAGCAGCTTGAACCTAGCGGTGAGCTCCTACGAGCAGTACTTC. Protein: CASSLNLAVSSYEQYF.

This chain links TRBV2 with TRBJ1-1; D unresolved. This CDR3 is built from 13 residues. The V gene lost 5 bases and the J gene lost 1 base, with 8 bases spanning the gap. Germline V CDR1 and CDR2: SNHLY, FYNNEI. CDR3 protein: CASSRVGNTEAFF. Here the CDR3 DNA reads TGTGCCAGCAGTCGGGTCGGGAACACTGAAGCTTTCTTT.

The V gene is TRBV14, the J gene TRBJ2-1; D might be TRBD2 (5 bases). CDR3 length equals 11 residues. The germline CDR1 and CDR2 sequences are SGHDN and FVKESK. The ends were cut back, 3 bases at V and 12 bases at J, with 9 bases in the middle. The CDR3 bases are TGTGCCAGCAGCCACCCGAGCGGGCAGTTCTTC. This codes for CASSHPSGQFF.

A single count supports this clone. The J gene is TRBJ2-7, the V gene TRBV30; 7 positions match TRBD1. Trimming cost V 0 bases and J 2 bases; bases outside gene matches: 4. The V gene's germline CDR1 is GTSNPN and CDR2 SVGIG (reference sequence). The CDR3 is 14 amino acids. The CDR3 nucleotides read TGTGCCTGGAGTGTAGACAGGGCGACCTACGAGCAGTACTTC. Protein: CAWSVDRATYEQYF.

This clone was recorded once. The chain uses TRBV6-5 and TRBJ2-7; TRBD1 agrees at 11 bases. The CDR3 consists of 16 residues. After removal of 0 bases from V and 2 bases from J, the junction contained 3 bases not matched to a gene. The germline V gene encodes CDR1 MNHEY and CDR2 SVGAGI. This CDR3 is CASSYSMGQGAYEQYF. CDR3 nucleotide sequence: TGTGCCAGCAGTTACTCGATGGGACAGGGGGCCTACGAGCAGTACTTC.

The CDR3 spells CASRRGADYGYTF. In nucleotides, the CDR3 is TGTGCCAGCAGAAGGGGAGCAGACTATGGCTACACCTTC. V and J are TRBV28 and TRBJ1-2; D perhaps matches TRBD1 (5 bases). Germline CDR1 and CDR2: MDHEN and SYDVKM. The CDR3 runs to 13 residues. V was trimmed by 6 bases and J by 3 bases, leaving 11 bases between them.

The chain recombines TRBV2 with TRBJ2-5; D remains unclear. CDR1 is SNHLY and CDR2 is FYNNEI in the germline V gene. The CDR3 has 14 residues. Between the trimmed V and J ends, which lost 1 base and 1 base, there was a span of 7 bases. CDR3 loop: CASSEDIGQETQYF. CDR3 coding DNA: TGTGCCAGCAGTGAAGACATTGGCCAAGAGACCCAGTACTTC.

A single count supports this clone. The chain has TRBV25-1 and TRBJ2-2, with 8 bases lining up with TRBD1. Germline V CDR1 and CDR2: MGHDK, SYGVNS. The CDR3 length is 16 residues. V lost 3 bases to trimming and J lost 1 base; unmatched junction nucleotides: 4. The CDR3 coding sequence is TGTGCCAGCAGTGACCCCGGGACAGGGAACACCGGGGAGCTGTTTTTT. This sequence encodes CASSDPGTGNTGELFF.

This sequence joins TRBV28 and TRBJ2-6; TRBD2 matches at 7 bases. Per germline, CDR1 MDHEN and CDR2 SYDVKM. The J segment lost 2 bases and the V segment lost 3 bases, leaving 10 bases of the junction unmatched. The CDR3 has 18 residues. This CDR3 is CASSFAGVKKPGANVLTF. CDR3 DNA: TGTGCCAGCAGTTTTGCGGGGGTGAAAAAACCTGGGGCCAACGTCCTGACTTTC.

J is TRBJ2-3 and V is TRBV5-4, with 8 bases that match TRBD2. The J segment lost 4 bases and the V segment lost 0 bases, leaving 4 bases of the junction unmatched. Germline lookup yields CDR1 SGHNT and CDR2 YYREEE (reference sequence). The CDR3 totals 15 residues. CDR3 sequence reads: CASSLGSGTADTQYF. In DNA, the CDR3 is TGTGCCAGCAGCTTGGGTAGCGGGACCGCAGATACGCAGTATTTT.

The J gene is TRBJ2-2, the V gene TRBV27; 8 bases map to TRBD1. There are 14 residues in the CDR3. With V trimmed by 6 bases and J by 4 bases, 4 bases remained unmatched. CDR1 MNHEY and CDR2 SMNVEV come from the germline V gene (reference sequence). CDR3 sequence reads: CASSRQGTTGELFF. The DNA of the CDR3 is TGTGCCAGCAGCCGACAGGGGACCACCGGGGAGCTGTTTTTT.

This CDR3 is CASSSPAGARVGEQYF. Written as DNA, the CDR3 is TGTGCCAGCAGCTCACCAGCGGGAGCGCGGGTTGGCGAGCAGTACTTC. J is TRBJ2-7 and V is TRBV5-6; 8 nucleotides match TRBD2. CDR3 length equals 16 residues. Germline V gene data show CDR1 as SGHDT and CDR2 as YYEEEE. Trimming at V came to 3 bases and at J to 6 bases, leaving 14 bases not matched to a gene.

This sequence joins TRBV5-6 and TRBJ1-1; D is possibly TRBD1 (5 bases). CDR1 is SGHDT and CDR2 is YYEEEE in the germline V gene. V lost 1 base to trimming and J lost 2 bases, with 9 bases between them. The CDR3 runs to 14 residues. This CDR3 is CASSLTGRNTEAFF. The CDR3, as DNA: TGTGCCAGCAGCTTGACAGGTCGTAACACTGAAGCTTTCTTT.

V is TRBV7-9 and J is TRBJ2-5; 7 bases align to TRBD1. Germline CDR1 reads SEHNR; CDR2 reads FQNEAQ (reference sequence). V was pared by 5 bases and J by 0 bases, with 6 bases of the junction left unmatched. This CDR3 is 15 amino acids long. Written as DNA, the CDR3 is TGTGCCAGCAGCCCACTGGGACAGTACCAAGAGACCCAGTACTTC. The encoded protein is CASSPLGQYQETQYF.

The genes are TRBV11-2 and TRBJ2-3; 7 bases agree with TRBD2. Germline-derived CDR1 and CDR2 are SGHAT and FQNNGV. V lost 10 bases to trimming and J lost 6 bases; unmatched junction nucleotides: 7. CDR3 length: 12 residues. Here the CDR3 reads CATWLGGDTQYF. The CDR3 region has the DNA TGTGCCACCTGGCTCGGGGGGGATACGCAGTATTTT.

The rearrangement uses TRBV9 and TRBJ2-1, with a tentative D call TRBD1 (5 bases). V was cut by 0 bases and J by 2 bases, with 12 bases left in between. In germline, CDR1 is SGDLS, CDR2 YYNGEE. The CDR3 is 16 residues long. DNA for the CDR3: TGTGCCAGCAGCGTAGGACAGACTTACCCCTACAATGAGCAGTTCTTC. This translates into CASSVGQTYPYNEQFF.

The V and J genes are TRBV5-5 and TRBJ2-5, with TRBD1 matching 11 bases. CDR3 size: 16 residues. V dropped 3 bases and J dropped 4; count of bases not matched to a gene: 8. The germline CDR1 and CDR2 sequences are SGHKS and YYEKEE (reference sequence). The CDR3 loop is CASSWGSGTGGETQYF. The CDR3 DNA is TGTGCCAGCAGCTGGGGCTCCGGGACAGGGGGAGAGACCCAGTACTTC.

The chain carries TRBV19 and TRBJ1-5; D may be TRBD1 (6 bases). Germline V lookup: CDR1 LNHDA, CDR2 SQIVND (reference sequence). The CDR3 spans 15 residues. The V gene lost 6 bases and the J gene lost 3 bases, with 15 bases spanning the gap. CDR3 protein: CASRGGAVDNQPQHF. In nucleotides, the CDR3 is TGTGCCAGTAGGGGGGGGGCAGTTGACAATCAGCCCCAGCATTTT.

The rearrangement uses TRBV28 and TRBJ1-1, with D possibly matching TRBD1 (5 bases). In germline, CDR1 is MDHEN, CDR2 SYDVKM. Trimming took off 5 bases at V and 5 bases at J, with 15 bases between the two ends. The CDR3 is 14 residues long. CDR3 nucleotides: TGTGCCAGCAGTCCGTTGGGGGAAGGGACTGAAGCTTTCTTT. It specifies CASSPLGEGTEAFF.